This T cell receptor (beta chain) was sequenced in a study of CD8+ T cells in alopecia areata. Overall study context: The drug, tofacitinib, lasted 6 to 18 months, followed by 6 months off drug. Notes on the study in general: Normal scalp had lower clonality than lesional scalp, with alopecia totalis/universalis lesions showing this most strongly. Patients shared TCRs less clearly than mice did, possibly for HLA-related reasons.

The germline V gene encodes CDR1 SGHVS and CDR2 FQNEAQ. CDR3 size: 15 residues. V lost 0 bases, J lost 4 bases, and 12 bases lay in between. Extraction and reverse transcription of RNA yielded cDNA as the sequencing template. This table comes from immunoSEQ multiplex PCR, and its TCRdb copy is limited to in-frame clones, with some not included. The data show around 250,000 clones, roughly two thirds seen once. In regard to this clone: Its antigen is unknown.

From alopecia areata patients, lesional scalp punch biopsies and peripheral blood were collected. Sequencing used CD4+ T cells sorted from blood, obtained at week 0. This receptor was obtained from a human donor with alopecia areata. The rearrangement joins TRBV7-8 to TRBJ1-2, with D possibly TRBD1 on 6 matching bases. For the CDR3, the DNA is TGTGCCAGCAGCTTAGCGCGGGGGACAATCTATGGCTACACCTTC. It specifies CASSLARGTIYGYTF.